Sequencing of this TCR beta chain was carried out in a study of regulatory T cells in long-lasting Graves disease. Regarding the study as a whole: With persistent disease, TRBV28, TRBJ1-2 and TRBJ2-5 were the favored segments. Having few samples may have compromised the accuracy. Those with persistent disease had in common more public clonotypes (about 3,000) than new patients (about 900).

Researchers made TCR beta libraries by using iRepertoire HTBI primers and running Arm-PCR on CDR3 regions. TCRdb independently ran MiXCR on the multiplex PCR reads; one entry per CDR3 protein. The sample holds about 470,000 distinct CDR3 sequences, approximately 21% seen once. This clonotype was detected many times. Its antigen remains unknown. The V gene's germline CDR1 is MDHEN and CDR2 SYDVKM. The V and J ends lost 8 bases and 6 bases, in that order; junction bases with no gene match: 6. There are 13 residues in the CDR3. Time point in this sample: persistent/refractory GD, antithyroid drugs over 5 years with positive TRAb. Preparation of the TCR library used RNA extracted from PBMCs.

The input for sequencing was peripheral blood mononuclear cells (PBMCs), taken when the disease was refractory, from a patient treated with antithyroid drugs. The origin of this receptor is a female donor with Graves disease. The chain employs TRBV28 and TRBJ2-7; 11 nucleotides agree with TRBD2. DNA for the CDR3: TGTGCCAGCGGGGGACTAGCGGTTGCCGAGCAGTACTTC. It specifies CASGGLAVAEQYF.